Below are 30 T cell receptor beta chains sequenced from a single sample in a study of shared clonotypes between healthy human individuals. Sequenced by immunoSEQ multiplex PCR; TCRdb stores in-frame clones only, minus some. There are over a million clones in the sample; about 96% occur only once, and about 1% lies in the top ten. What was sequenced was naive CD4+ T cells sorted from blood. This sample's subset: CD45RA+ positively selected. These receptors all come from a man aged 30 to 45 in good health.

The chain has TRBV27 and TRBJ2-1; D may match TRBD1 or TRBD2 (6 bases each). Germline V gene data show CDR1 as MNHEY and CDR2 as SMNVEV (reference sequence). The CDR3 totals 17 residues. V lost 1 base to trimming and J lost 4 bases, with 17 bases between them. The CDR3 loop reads CASSLYLSGRGYNEQFF. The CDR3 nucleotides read TGTGCCAGCAGTTTATACCTTAGCGGCAGGGGTTACAATGAGCAGTTCTTC.

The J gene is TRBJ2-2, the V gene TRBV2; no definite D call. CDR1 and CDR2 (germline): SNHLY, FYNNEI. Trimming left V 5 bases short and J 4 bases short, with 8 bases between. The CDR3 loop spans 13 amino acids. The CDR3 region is CASSYDPTGELFF. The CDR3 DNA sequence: TGTGCCAGCAGTTACGACCCCACCGGGGAGCTGTTTTTT.

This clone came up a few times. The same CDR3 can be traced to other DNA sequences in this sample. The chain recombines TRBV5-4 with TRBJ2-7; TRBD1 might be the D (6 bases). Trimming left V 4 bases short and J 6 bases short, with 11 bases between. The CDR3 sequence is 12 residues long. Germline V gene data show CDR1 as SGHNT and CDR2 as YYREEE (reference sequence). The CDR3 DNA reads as TGTGCCAGCAGCATACAGGGACGCGAGCAGTACTTC. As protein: CASSIQGREQYF.

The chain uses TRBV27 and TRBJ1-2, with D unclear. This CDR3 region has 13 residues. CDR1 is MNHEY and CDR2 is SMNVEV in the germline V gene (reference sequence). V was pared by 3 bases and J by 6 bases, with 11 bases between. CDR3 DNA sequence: TGTGCCAGCAGTTTCCTGGGCACTGATGGCTACACCTTC. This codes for CASSFLGTDGYTF.

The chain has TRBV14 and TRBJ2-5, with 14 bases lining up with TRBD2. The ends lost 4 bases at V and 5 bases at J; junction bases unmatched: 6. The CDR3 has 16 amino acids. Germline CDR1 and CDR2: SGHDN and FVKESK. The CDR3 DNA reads TGTGCCAGCAGCCTAGGACTAGCGGGAGGATCGGAGACCCAGTACTTC. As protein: CASSLGLAGGSETQYF.

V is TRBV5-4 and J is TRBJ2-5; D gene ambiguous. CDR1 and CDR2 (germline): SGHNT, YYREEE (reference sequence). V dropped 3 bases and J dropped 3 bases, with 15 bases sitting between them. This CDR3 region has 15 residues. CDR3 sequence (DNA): TGTGCCAGCAGCTCCTATAGGACGGAGAAAGAGACCCAGTACTTC. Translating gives CASSSYRTEKETQYF.

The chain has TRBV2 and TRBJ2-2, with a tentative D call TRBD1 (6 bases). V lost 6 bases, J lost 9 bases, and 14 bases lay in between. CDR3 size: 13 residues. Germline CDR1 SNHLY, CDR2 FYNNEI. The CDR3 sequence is CASRGRGNWELFF. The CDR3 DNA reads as TGTGCCAGCAGGGGTAGGGGGAATTGGGAGCTGTTTTTT. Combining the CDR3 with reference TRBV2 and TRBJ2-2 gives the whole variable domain EPEVTQTPSHQVTQMGQEVILRCVPISNHLYFYWYRQILGQKVEFLVSFYNNEISEKSEIFDDQFSVERPDGSNFTLKIRSTKLEDSAMYFCASRGRGNWELFFGEGSRLTVL.

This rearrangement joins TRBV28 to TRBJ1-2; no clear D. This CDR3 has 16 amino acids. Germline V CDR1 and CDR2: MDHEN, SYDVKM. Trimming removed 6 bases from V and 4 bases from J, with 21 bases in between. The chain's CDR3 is CASSHIPAPTIYGYTF. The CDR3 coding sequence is TGTGCCAGCAGCCATATACCCGCACCAACTATCTATGGCTACACCTTC.

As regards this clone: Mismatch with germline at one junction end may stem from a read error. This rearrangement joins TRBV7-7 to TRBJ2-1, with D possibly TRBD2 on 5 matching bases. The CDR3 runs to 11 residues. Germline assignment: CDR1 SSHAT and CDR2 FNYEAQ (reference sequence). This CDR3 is CASSAGGEQFF. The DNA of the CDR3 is TGTGCTAGCAGCGCTGGAGGTGAGCAGTTCTTC.

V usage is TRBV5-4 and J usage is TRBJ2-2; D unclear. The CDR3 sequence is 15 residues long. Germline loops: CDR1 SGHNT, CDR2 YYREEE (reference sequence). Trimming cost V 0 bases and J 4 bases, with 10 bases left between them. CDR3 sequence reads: CASSLAWAGTGELFF. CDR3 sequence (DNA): TGTGCCAGCAGCTTGGCCTGGGCTGGCACCGGGGAGCTGTTTTTT.

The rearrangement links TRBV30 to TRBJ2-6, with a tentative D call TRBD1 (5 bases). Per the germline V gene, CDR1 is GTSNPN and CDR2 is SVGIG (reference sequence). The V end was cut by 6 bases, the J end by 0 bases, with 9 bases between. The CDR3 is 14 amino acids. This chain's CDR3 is CACLRGSGANVLTF. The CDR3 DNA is TGTGCCTGCTTAAGGGGCTCTGGGGCCAACGTCCTGACTTTC.

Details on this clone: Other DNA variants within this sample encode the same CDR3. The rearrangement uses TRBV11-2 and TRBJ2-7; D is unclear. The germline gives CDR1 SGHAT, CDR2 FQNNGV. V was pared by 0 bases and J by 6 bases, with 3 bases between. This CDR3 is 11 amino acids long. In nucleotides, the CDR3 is TGTGCCAGCAGCTTAGATTTCGAGCAGTACTTC. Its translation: CASSLDFEQYF.

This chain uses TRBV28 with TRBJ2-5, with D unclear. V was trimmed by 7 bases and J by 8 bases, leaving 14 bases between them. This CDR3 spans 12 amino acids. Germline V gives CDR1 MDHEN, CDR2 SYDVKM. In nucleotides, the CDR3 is TGTGCCAGCAACCAGGAGAGTCCTACCCAGTACTTC. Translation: CASNQESPTQYF.

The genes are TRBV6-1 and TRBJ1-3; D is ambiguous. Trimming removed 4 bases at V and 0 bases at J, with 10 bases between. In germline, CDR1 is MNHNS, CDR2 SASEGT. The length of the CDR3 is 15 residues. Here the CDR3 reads CASSAQAGSGNTIYF. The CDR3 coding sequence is TGTGCCAGCAGTGCCCAGGCGGGCTCTGGAAACACCATATATTTT.

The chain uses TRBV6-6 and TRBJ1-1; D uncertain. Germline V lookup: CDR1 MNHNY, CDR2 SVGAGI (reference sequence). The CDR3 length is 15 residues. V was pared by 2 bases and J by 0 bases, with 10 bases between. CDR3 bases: TGTGCCAGCAGTTACAGAGGCAGAATGAACACTGAAGCTTTCTTT. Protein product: CASSYRGRMNTEAFF.

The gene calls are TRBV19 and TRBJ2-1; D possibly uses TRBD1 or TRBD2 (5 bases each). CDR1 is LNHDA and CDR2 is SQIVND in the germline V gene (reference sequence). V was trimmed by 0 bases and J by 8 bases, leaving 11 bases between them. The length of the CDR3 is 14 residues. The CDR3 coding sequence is TGTGCCAGTAGTATAGATTCTGGGACCCATGAGCAGTTCTTC. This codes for CASSIDSGTHEQFF.

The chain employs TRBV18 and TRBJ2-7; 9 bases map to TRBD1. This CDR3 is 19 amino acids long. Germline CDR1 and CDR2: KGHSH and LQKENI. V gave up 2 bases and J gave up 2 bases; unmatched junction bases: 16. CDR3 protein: CASSPEAPVRTGAPYEQYF. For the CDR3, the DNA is TGTGCCAGCTCACCAGAGGCCCCCGTCAGGACAGGGGCCCCCTACGAGCAGTACTTC.

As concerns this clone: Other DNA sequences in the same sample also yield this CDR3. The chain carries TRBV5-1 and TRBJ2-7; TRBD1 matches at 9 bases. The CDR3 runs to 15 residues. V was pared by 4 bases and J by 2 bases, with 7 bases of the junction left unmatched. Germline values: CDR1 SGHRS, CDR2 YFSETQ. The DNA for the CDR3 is TGCGCCAGCAGCCCCGACAGGGGGTCCCCCTACGAGCAGTACTTC. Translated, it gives CASSPDRGSPYEQYF.

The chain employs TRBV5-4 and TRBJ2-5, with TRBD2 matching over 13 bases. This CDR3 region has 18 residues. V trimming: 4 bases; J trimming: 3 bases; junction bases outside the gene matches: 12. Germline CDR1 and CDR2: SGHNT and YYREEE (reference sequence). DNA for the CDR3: TGTGCCAGCAGCCATAGCTTGGGACTAGCGGGAAAGAAAGAGACCCAGTACTTC. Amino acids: CASSHSLGLAGKKETQYF.

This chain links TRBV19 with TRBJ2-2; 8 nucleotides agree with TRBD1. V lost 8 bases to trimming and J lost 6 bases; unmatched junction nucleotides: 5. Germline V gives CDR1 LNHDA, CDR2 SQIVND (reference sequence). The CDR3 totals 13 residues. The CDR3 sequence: CASRQGRAGELFF. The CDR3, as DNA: TGTGCCAGTCGACAGGGGAGAGCCGGGGAGCTGTTTTTT.

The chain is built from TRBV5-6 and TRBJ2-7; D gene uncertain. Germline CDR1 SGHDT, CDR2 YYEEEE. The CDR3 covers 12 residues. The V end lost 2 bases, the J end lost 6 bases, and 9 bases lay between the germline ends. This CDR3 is CASSLFRTEQYF. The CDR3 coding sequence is TGTGCCAGCAGCTTATTCCGCACCGAGCAGTACTTC.

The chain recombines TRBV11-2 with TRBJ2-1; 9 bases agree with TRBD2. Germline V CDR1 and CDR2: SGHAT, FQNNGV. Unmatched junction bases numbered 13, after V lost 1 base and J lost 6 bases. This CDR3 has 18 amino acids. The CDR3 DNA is TGTGCCAGCAGCTTAGGGAGGGGCGAGCGGGAGGCTACCAATGAGCAGTTCTTC. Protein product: CASSLGRGEREATNEQFF.

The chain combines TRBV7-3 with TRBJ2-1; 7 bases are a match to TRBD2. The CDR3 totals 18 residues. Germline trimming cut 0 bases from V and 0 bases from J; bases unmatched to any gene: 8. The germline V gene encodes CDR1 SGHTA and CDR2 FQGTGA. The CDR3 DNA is TGTGCCAGCAGCTTAACTCTCAGCGGGGTTAGCTCCTACAATGAGCAGTTCTTC. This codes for CASSLTLSGVSSYNEQFF. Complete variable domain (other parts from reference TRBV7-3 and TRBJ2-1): GAGVSQTPSNKVTEKGKYVELRCDPISGHTALYWYRQSLGQGPEFLIYFQGTGAADDSGLPNDRFFAVRPEGSVSTLKIQRTERGDSAVYLCASSLTLSGVSSYNEQFFGPGTRLTVL.

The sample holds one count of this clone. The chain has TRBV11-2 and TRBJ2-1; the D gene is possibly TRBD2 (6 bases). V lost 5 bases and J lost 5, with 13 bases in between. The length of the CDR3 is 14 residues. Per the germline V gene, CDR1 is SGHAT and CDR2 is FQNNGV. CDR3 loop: CASSGGVRDNEQFF. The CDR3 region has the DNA TGTGCCAGCAGCGGAGGGGTCAGAGACAATGAGCAGTTCTTC.

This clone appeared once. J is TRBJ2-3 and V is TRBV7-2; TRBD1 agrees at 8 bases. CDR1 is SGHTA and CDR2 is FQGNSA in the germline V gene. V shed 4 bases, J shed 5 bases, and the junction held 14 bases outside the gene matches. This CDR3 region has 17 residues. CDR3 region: CASSSWGGQGRGDTQYF. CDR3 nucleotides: TGTGCCAGCAGCTCCTGGGGAGGACAGGGAAGAGGAGATACGCAGTATTTT.

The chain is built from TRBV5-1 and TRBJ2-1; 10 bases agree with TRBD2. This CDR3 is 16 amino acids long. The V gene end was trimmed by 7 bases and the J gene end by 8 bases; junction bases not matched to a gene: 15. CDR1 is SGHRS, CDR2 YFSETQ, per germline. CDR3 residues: CASRSTGTSVFYEQFF. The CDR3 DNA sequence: TGCGCCAGCCGCTCGACCGGGACTAGCGTGTTCTATGAGCAGTTCTTC. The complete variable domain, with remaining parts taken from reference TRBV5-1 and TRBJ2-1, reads KAGVTQTPRYLIKTRGQQVTLSCSPISGHRSVSWYQQTPGQGLQFLFEYFSETQRNKGNFPGRFSGRQFSNSRSEMNVSTLELGDSALYLCASRSTGTSVFYEQFFGPGTRLTVL.

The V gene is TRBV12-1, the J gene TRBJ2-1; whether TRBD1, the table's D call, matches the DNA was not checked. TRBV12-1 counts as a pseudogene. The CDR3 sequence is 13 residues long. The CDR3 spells CASSFKKHRGQFF. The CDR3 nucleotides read TGTGCCAGCAGCTTTAAAAAACACAGGGGGCAGTTCTTC.

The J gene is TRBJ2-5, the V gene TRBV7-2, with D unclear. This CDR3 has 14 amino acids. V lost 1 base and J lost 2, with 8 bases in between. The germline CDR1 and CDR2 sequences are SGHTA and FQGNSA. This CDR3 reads CASSLEPSQETQYF. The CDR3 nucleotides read TGTGCCAGCAGCTTAGAGCCGTCTCAAGAGACCCAGTACTTC.

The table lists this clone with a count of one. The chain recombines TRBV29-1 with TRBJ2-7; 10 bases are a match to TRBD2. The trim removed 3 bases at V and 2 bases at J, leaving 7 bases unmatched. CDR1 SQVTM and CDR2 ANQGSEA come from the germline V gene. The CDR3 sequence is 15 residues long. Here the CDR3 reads CSVDGWTSGTYEQYF. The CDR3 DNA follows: TGCAGCGTTGATGGATGGACTAGCGGAACCTACGAGCAGTACTTC.

The CDR3 bases are TGTGCCAGCTCACCGGAGGCAAAGGGGTCAACTAACTATGGCTACACCTTC. Its translation is CASSPEAKGSTNYGYTF. The chain has TRBV18 and TRBJ1-2; perhaps TRBD1 as D (5 bases). Trimming shortened V by 3 bases and J by 0 bases, and 17 bases separated the two germline ends. CDR1 KGHSH and CDR2 LQKENI come from the germline V gene. The CDR3 is 17 residues long.